This is a list of T cell receptor beta chains from one sample in a study of control samples from healthy donors and cancer patients. The method was immunoSEQ multiplex PCR; TCRdb's version includes in-frame clones alone and lacks a portion of them. The sample lists 90,000 or so clones; about 88% were seen once. Sample: blood. The receptors derive from a woman aged 45-59 years in good health. Each CDR3 is given with its conserved first and last residue. The D gene is left open where the match is weak. Clone size is stated in some rows and not others, as once, few, many or a class when expanded.

>TRBJ1-1|TRBD1|.|TRBV7-9
TGTGCCAGCAGCAGGACAGGGCGGTCGGACACTGAAGCTTTCTTT
CASSRTGRSDTEAFF
>TRBJ2-1|TRBD1|once|TRBV7-7
TGTGCCAGCAGCTTAACACTTGGGACAGGGGGGATCAATGAGCAGTTCTTC
CASSLTLGTGGINEQFF
>TRBJ1-5|TRBD1|.|TRBV28
TGTGCCAGCAGTTTACCGGTACAGGGGGCCCAGCCCCAGCATTTT
CASSLPVQGAQPQHF
>TRBJ1-4|.|.|TRBV2
TGTGCCAGCAGTGAGCAAGGATTCTATGAAAAACTGTTTTTT
CASSEQGFYEKLFF
>TRBJ1-1|.|.|TRBV2
TGTGCCACCGAACGAGGACAGAGAAAGAACACTGAAGCTTTCTTT
CATERGQRKNTEAFF
>TRBJ1-2|.|.|TRBV7-8
TGTGCCAGCAGCTTAGATCGGGCCAGGCTCTATGGCTACACCTTC
CASSLDRARLYGYTF
>TRBJ2-7|TRBD2|once|TRBV7-2
TGTGCCAGCAGCAAAACCGGGACTAGCGGCCCCTACGAGCAGTACTTC
CASSKTGTSGPYEQYF
>TRBJ1-2|.|.|TRBV12-3/TRBV12-4
TGTGCCAGCAGTTACATCAGTCGCTACACCTTC
CASSYISRYTF
>TRBJ2-2|TRBD2|.|TRBV29-1
TGCAGCGTTGAAGAGAGACTAGCGGGGGAAGCCGGGGAGCTGTTTTTT
CSVEERLAGEAGELFF
>TRBJ2-7|.|.|TRBV18
TGTGCCAGCTCACCGGAGGCGGGTTACTACGAGCAGTACTTC
CASSPEAGYYEQYF
>TRBJ1-5|.|.|TRBV2
TGTGCCAGCAGCCTCACAGGGCGGTATAGCAATCAGCCCCAGCATTTT
CASSLTGRYSNQPQHF
>TRBJ1-5|.|.|TRBV28
TGTGCCAGCAGTTTGAGGGGTTTCTCCCAGCATTTT
CASSLRGFSQHF
>TRBJ2-2|.|.|TRBV13
TGTGCCAGCAGCTTAGAACGCCGAGACACCGGGGAGCTGTTTTTT
CASSLERRDTGELFF
>TRBJ1-1|.|few|TRBV5-1
TGCGCCAGCAGCTTGTCTCCAGCGGGGAACACTGAAGCTTTCTTT
CASSLSPAGNTEAFF
>TRBJ2-5|.|.|TRBV18
TGTGCCAGCTCACCATCTCGAGGGGAGACCCAGTACTTC
CASSPSRGETQYF
>TRBJ2-3|.|.|TRBV4-3
TGCGCCAGCAGCCAAGATTGGGCAGGGGATCACACAGATACGCAGTATTTT
CASSQDWAGDHTDTQYF
>TRBJ2-1|.|.|TRBV7-3
TGTGCCAGCAGTGCCTCAGGGGTCAATGAGCAGTTCTTC
CASSASGVNEQFF
>TRBJ2-7|TRBD1|once|TRBV28
TGTGCCAGCAGTGGCAGGGGGCGCCCCTACGAGCAGTACTTC
CASSGRGRPYEQYF
>TRBJ1-1|TRBD1|few|TRBV6-5
TGTGCCAGCACCCCGACCGGGACAGGGAACACTGAAGCTTTCTTT
CASTPTGTGNTEAFF
>TRBJ1-5|.|.|TRBV5-1
TGCGCCAGCAGCTTGCCCCGGGGGGTGGGTCCAAATAGCAATCAGCCCCAGCATTTT
CASSLPRGVGPNSNQPQHF
>TRBJ1-2|.|once|TRBV5-1
TGCGCCAGCAGATCCAGGGAAGGAGCGGATAATGGCTACACCTTC
CASRSREGADNGYTF
>TRBJ1-4|TRBD1|.|TRBV5-1
TGCGCCAGCCAATCTAGGACAGGGGGTAGTAATGAAAAACTGTTTTTT
CASQSRTGGSNEKLFF
>TRBJ2-2|TRBD2|.|TRBV2
TGTGCCAGCAGTTGGACTAGCGCGAACACCGGGGAGCTGTTTTTT
CASSWTSANTGELFF
>TRBJ1-5|.|few|TRBV7-9
TGTGCCAGCAGCGCCGGGACGCACAATCAGCCCCAGCATTTT
CASSAGTHNQPQHF
>TRBJ1-5|.|.|TRBV6-5
TGTGCCAGCAGTCAGGAGCGGGGCCTCCGACAGCCCCAGCATTTT
CASSQERGLRQPQHF
>TRBJ1-4|TRBD1|once|TRBV14
TGTGCCAGCAGCCAAGTTCCAGGGGGCCGTGAAAAACTGTTTTTT
CASSQVPGGREKLFF
>TRBJ2-3|TRBD2|.|TRBV4-3
TGCGCCAGCAGCTCCCTGAGTCAAGCGGGGGGGCCCGGTACGCAGTATTTT
CASSSLSQAGGPGTQYF
>TRBJ2-7|.|.|TRBV4-3
TGCGCCAGCAGCCAAGGGTGGGGGGCCGTCTCCTACGAGCAGTACTTC
CASSQGWGAVSYEQYF
>TRBJ2-1|.|once|TRBV7-9
TGTGCCAGCAGCTCACGAAGGGGGGACTTTGGCCCGATTGAGCAGTTCTTC
CASSSRRGDFGPIEQFF
>TRBJ2-1|.|.|TRBV2
TGTGCCAGCAGTCTGGACTTTTCCTACAATGAGCAGTTCTTC
CASSLDFSYNEQFF
>TRBJ1-4|TRBD1|.|TRBV7-9
TGTGCCAGCAGCGCCGCGGGACAGGGGGAAAAACTGTTTTTT
CASSAAGQGEKLFF